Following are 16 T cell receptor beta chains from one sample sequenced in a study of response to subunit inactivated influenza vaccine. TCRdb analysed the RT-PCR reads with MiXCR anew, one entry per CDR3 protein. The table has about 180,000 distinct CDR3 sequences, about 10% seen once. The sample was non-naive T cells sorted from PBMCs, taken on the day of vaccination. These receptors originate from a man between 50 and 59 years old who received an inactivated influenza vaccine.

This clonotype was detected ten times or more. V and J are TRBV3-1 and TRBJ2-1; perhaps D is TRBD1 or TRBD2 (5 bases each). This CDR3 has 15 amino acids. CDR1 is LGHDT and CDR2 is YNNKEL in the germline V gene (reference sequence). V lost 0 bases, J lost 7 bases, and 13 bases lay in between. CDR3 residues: CASSQDRGEWNEQFF. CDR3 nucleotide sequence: TGTGCCAGCAGCCAAGATCGAGGGGAGTGGAATGAGCAGTTCTTC.

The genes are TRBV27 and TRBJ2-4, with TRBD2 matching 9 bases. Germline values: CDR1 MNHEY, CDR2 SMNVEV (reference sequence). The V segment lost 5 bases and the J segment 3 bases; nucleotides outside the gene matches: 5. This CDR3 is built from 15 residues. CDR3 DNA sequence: TGTGCCAGCAGTCCACGGACTAGCGTCAAAAACATTCAGTACTTC. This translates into CASSPRTSVKNIQYF.

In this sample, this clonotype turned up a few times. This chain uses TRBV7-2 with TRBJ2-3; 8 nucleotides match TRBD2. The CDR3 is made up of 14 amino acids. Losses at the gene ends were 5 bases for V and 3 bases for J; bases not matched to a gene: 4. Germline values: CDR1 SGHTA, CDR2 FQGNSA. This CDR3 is CASSKVAGTDTQYF. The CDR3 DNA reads TGTGCCAGCAGCAAAGTAGCGGGGACAGATACGCAGTATTTT.

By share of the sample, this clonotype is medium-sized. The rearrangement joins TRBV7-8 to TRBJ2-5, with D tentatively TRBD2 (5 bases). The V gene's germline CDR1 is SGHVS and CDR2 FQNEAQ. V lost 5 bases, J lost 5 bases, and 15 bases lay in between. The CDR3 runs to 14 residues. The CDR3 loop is CASSHYPPGETQYF. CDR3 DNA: TGTGCCAGCAGCCATTATCCCCCGGGGGAGACCCAGTACTTC.

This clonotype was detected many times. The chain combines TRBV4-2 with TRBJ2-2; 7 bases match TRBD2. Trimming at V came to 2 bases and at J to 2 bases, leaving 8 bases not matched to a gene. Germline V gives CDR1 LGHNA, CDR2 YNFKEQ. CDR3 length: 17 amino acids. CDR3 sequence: CASSQLKGGFNTGELFF. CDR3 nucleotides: TGTGCCAGCAGCCAACTGAAGGGAGGGTTTAACACCGGGGAGCTGTTTTTT.

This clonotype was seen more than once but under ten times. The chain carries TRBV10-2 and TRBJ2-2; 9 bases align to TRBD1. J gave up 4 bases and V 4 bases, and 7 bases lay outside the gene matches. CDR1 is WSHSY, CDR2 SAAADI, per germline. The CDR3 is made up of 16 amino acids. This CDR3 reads CASSVSGTGITGELFF. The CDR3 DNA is TGCGCCAGCAGTGTATCCGGGACAGGGATCACCGGGGAGCTGTTTTTT.

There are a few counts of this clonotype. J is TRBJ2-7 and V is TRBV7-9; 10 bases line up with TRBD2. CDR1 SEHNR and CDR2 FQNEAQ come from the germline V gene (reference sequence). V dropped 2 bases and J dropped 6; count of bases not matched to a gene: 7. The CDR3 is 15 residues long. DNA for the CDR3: TGTGCCAGCAGCTTAACCAGCGGGGGGGCTGGCGAGCAGTACTTC. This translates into CASSLTSGGAGEQYF.

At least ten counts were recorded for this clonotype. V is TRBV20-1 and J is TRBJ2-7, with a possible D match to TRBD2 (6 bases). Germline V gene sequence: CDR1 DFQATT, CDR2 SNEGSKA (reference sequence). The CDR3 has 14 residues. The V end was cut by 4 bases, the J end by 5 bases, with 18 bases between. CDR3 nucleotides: TGCAGTGCTACCCCGGCAGGGAGGTGGAACGAGCAGTACTTC. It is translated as CSATPAGRWNEQYF.

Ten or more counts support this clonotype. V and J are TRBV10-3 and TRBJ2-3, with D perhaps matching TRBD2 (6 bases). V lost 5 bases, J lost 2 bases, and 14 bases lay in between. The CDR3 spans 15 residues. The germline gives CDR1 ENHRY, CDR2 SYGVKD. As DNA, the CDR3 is TGTGCCATCAGTCCTACTAGCTGGAACACAGATACGCAGTATTTT. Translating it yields CAISPTSWNTDTQYF.

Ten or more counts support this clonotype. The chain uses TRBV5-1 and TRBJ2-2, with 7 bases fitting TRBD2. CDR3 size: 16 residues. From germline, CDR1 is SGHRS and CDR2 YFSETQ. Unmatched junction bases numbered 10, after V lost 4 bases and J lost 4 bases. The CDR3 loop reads CASSVGEGLLTGELFF. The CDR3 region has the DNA TGCGCCAGCAGCGTGGGGGAGGGACTGCTCACCGGGGAGCTGTTTTTT.

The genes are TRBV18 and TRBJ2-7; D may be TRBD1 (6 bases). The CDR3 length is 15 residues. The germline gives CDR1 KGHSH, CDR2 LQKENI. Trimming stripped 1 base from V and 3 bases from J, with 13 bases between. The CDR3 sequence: CASSPQQGSGYEQYF. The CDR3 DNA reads TGTGCCAGCTCACCACAACAGGGCTCCGGCTACGAGCAGTACTTC.

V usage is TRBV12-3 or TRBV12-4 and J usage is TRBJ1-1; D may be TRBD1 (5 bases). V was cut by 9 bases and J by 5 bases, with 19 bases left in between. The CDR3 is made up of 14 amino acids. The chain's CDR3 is CASNRDLRGTEAFF. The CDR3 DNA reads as TGTGCCAGTAATCGAGATCTGAGGGGAACTGAAGCTTTCTTT.

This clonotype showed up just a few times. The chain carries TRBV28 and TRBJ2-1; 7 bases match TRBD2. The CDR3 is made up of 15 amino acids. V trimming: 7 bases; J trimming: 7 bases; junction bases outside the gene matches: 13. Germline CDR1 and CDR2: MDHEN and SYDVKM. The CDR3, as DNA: TGTGCCAGCATGCCCTCGCTAGCGGTTAAGAATGAGCAGTTCTTC. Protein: CASMPSLAVKNEQFF.

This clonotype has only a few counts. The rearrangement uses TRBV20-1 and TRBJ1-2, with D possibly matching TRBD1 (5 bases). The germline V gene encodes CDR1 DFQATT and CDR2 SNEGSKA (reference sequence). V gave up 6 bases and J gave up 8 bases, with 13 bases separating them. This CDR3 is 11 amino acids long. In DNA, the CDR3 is TGCAGTGCGGACCGCGGGGGAGGCTACACCTTC. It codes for CSADRGGGYTF.

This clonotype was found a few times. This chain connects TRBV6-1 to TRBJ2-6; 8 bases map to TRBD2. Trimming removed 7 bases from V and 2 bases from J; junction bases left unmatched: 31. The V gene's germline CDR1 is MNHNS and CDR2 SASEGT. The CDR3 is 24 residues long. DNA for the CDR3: TGTGCCAGCATGAAGATGAGCGGGAGTTCCCGACTATTCACCTCAAAGGCTGGGGCCAACGTCCTGACTTTC. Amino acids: CASMKMSGSSRLFTSKAGANVLTF.

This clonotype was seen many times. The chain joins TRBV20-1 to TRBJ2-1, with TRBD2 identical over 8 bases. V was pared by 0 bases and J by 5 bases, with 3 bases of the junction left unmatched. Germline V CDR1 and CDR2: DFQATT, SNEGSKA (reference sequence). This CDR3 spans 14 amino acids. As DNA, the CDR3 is TGCAGTGCTAGAGATCTAGCGGGTGACAATGAGCAGTTCTTC. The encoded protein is CSARDLAGDNEQFF.